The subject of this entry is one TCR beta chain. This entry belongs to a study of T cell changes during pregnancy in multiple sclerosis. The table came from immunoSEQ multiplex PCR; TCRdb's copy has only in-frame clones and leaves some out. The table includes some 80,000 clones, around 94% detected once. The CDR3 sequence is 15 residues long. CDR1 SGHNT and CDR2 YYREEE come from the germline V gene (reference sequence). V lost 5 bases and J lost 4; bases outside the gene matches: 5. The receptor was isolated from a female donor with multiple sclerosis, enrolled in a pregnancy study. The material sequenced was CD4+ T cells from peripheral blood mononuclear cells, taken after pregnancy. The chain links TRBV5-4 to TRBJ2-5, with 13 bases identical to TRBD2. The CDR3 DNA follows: TGTGCCAGCAGAGGACTAGCGGGAGATGGAGAGACCCAGTACTTC. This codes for CASRGLAGDGETQYF.